This T cell receptor beta chain stems from a study of OX40 agonist ivuxolimab in advanced cancers. As for the study in general: Patients were dosed intravenously with ivuxolimab at 0.01 to 10 mg/kg every 2 weeks.

Germline assignment: CDR1 SGHTA and CDR2 FQGNSA. The CDR3 is 14 amino acids. The V end was cut by 5 bases, the J end by 2 bases, with 9 bases between. TCRdb's copy holds only in-frame clones and misses some; the assay was immunoSEQ multiplex PCR. The sample records tens of thousands of clones, roughly 87% being singletons. The chain has TRBV7-2 and TRBJ2-2; D gene ambiguous. This TCR was sampled from an adult with an advanced solid tumor such as melanoma, head and neck, liver or kidney cancer. Material: CD4+ or CD8+ T cells sorted from blood, obtained in a trial of the OX40 agonist ivuxolimab. In DNA, the CDR3 is TGTGCCAGCAGCGCGTACACTAACACCGGGGAGCTGTTTTTT. Translated: CASSAYTNTGELFF.